This T cell receptor beta chain derives from a study of monozygotic twins with inflammatory bowel disease. Looked up from germline, CDR1 is SGHTA and CDR2 is FQGTGA. The CDR3 is 15 amino acids. TCRdb re-called the 5' RACE reads and shows each CDR3 protein once, DNA omitted. The repertoire table contains over 350,000 distinct CDR3 sequences. Sequencing was done on a sample of blood. This receptor was obtained from a human donor with ulcerative colitis or Crohn's disease, or a healthy co-twin of an affected twin (not recorded which). This chain joins TRBV7-3 and TRBJ2-1; the TCRdb call, TRBD2, lacks DNA for checking. The CDR3 here is CASSLTGREYNEQFF.